This T cell receptor (beta chain) was recorded in a study of Ad26.COV2.S vaccination and SARS-CoV-2 variants. Study as a whole: Enrollment placed the donor in the COV1001 Ad26.COV2.S trial arm. Administration of Ad26.COV2.S was intramuscular, either once or twice 56 days apart.

The data were produced by immunoSEQ multiplex PCR, yet TCRdb's version contains in-frame clones alone and is incomplete. Of 400,000 to 500,000 clones in the sample, more than 75% were seen once. The CDR3 totals 14 residues. Trimming at V came to 6 bases and at J to 6 bases, leaving 7 bases not matched to a gene. CDR1 is KGHDR, CDR2 SFDVKD, per germline. Treatment of the sample: 15 to 20 received Ad26.COV2.S at low or high dose, single or two shots; several received placebo; per-sample allocation not given. After the first vaccine or placebo injection, samples were drawn on day 63. The material was peripheral blood, obtained in a trial of Ad26.COV2.S vaccine versus placebo. This sequence was found in a person aged 18-60 years who received the Ad26.COV2.S COVID-19 vaccine or a placebo. This chain joins TRBV24-1 and TRBJ2-1; TRBD2 matches at 7 bases. CDR3 DNA: TGTGCCACCAGTACTAGCGCCCCCTTCAATGAGCAGTTCTTC. Translating gives CATSTSAPFNEQFF.